This T cell receptor (beta chain) emerged from a study of Graves' ophthalmopathy and Graves' hyperthyroidism. Points from the study as a whole: Also, most clonotypes expanded in the thyroid above 0.001 frequency appeared in blood. An 81.08% specificity and roughly 90% sensitivity were achieved by a 13-signature model that separated ophthalmopathy from stable hyperthyroidism.

The CDR3 runs 14 residues. The V gene lost 0 bases and the J gene lost 5 bases, with 11 bases spanning the gap. CDR1 is SGDLS, CDR2 YYNGEE, per germline. RNA transcripts provided the template for amplifying TCR beta CDR3 regions. The library came from an HTBI-primed first-round RT-PCR and a second-round multiplex PCR. Each CDR3 protein is one row after TCRdb ran MiXCR on the multiplex PCR reads. This table has 600,000 to 700,000 distinct CDR3 sequences, more than 40% appearing once. The study enrolled ophthalmopathy donors with moderate-to-severe activity, CAS ≥3, NOSPECS ≥4 and duration under 3 months. Thyroid ultrasound, orbital computed tomography, TRAb, serum thyroxine and clinical symptoms formed the basis of diagnosis. This clonotype was counted at least ten times. Its matching antigen is unknown.

The chain links TRBV9 to TRBJ1-1; D gene uncertain. The TCR comes from an adult man with Graves' ophthalmopathy. The sample comprised peripheral blood. CDR3 nucleotide sequence: TGTGCCAGCAGCGTAGGGACGGCGGAGACTGAAGCTTTCTTT. Translating it yields CASSVGTAETEAFF.